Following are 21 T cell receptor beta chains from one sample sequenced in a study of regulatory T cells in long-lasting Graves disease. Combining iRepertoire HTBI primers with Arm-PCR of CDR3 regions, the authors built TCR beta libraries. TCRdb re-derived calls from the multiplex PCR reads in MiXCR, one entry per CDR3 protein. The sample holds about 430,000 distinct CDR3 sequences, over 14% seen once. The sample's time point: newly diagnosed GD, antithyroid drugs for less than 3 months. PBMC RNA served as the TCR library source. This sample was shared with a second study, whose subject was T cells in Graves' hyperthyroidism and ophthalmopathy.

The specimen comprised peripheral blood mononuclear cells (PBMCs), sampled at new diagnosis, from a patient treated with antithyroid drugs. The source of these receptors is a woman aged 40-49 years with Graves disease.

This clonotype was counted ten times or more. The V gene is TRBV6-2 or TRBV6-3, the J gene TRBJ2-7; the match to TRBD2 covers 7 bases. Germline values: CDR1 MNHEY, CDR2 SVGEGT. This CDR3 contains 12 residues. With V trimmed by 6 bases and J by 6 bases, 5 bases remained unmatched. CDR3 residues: CASSPLASEQYF. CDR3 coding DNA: TGTGCCAGCAGCCCACTAGCGAGCGAGCAGTACTTC.

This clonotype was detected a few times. CDR3 bases: TGTGCCAGCAGGGCAGCGGGAGGGGGCTTTGTCGAGCAGTACTTC. This translates into CASRAAGGGFVEQYF. This chain links TRBV25-1 with TRBJ2-7; TRBD2 matches 10 bases. V gave up 6 bases and J gave up 6 bases; unmatched junction bases: 11. CDR1 and CDR2 (germline): MGHDK, SYGVNS. This CDR3 contains 15 residues.

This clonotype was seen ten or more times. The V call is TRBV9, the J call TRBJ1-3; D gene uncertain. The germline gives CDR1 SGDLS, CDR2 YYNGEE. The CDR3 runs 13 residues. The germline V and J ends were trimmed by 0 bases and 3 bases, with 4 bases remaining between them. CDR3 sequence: CASSVEGGNTIYF. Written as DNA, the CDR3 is TGTGCCAGCAGCGTAGAAGGTGGAAACACCATATATTTT.

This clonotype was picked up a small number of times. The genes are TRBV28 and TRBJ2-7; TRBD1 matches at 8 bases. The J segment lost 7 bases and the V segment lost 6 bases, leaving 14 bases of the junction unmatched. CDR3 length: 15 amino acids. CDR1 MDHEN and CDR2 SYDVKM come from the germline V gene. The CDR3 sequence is CASSWGTGRDREQYF. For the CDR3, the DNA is TGTGCCAGCAGCTGGGGGACAGGCCGCGACCGAGAGCAGTACTTC.

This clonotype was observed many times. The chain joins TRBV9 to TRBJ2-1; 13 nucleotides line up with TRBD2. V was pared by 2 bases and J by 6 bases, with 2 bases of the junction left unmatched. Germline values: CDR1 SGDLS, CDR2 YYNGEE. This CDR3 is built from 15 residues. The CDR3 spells CASSVWTSGSNEQFF. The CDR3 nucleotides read TGTGCCAGCAGCGTTTGGACTAGCGGGAGCAATGAGCAGTTCTTC. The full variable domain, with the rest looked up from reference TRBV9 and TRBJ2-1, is DSGVTQTPKHLITATGQRVTLRCSPRSGDLSVYWYQQSLDQGLQFLIQYYNGEERAKGNILERFSAQQFPDLHSELNLSSLELGDSALYFCASSVWTSGSNEQFFGPGTRLTVL.

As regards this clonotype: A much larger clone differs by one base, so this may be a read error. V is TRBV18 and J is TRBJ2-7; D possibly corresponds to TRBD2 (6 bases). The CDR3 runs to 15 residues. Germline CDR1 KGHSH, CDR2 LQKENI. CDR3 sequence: CANSPGGMGSYEQYF. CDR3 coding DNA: TGTGCCAACTCACCAGGCGGGATGGGCTCCTACGAGCAGTACTTC. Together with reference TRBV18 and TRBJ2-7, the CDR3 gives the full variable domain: NAGVMQNPRHLVRRRGQEARLRCSPMKGHSHVYWYRQLPEEGLKFMVYLQKENIIDESGMPKERFSAEFPKEGPSILRIQQVVRGDSAAYFCANSPGGMGSYEQYFGPGTRLTVT.

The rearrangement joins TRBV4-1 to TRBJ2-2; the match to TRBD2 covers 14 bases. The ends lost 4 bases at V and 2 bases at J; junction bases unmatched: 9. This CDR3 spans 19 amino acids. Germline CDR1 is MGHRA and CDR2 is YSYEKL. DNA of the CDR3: TGCGCCAGCAGCCCGGGACTAGCGGGAGTAACAGATAACACCGGGGAGCTGTTTTTT. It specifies CASSPGLAGVTDNTGELFF.

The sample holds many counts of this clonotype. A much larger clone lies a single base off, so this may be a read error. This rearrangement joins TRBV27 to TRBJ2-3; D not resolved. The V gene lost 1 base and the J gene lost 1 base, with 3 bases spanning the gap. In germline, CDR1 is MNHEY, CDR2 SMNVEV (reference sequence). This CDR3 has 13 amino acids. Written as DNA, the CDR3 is TGTGCCAGCAGTTTATATCGCACAGATACGCAGTATTTT. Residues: CASSLYRTDTQYF.

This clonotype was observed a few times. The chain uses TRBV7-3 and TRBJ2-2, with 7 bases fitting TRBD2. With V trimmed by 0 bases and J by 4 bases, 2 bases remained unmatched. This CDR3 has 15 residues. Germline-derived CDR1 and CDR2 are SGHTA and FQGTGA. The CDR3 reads CASSLTGGSTGELFF. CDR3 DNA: TGTGCCAGCAGCTTAACGGGGGGGAGCACCGGGGAGCTGTTTTTT.

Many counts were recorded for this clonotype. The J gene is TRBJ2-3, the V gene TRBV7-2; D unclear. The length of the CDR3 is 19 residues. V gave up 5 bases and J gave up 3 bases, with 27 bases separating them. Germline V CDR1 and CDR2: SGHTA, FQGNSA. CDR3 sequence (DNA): TGTGCCAGCAGCGCCCCATCCTGGGTCGGGTCATTAAGAACAGATACGCAGTATTTT. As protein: CASSAPSWVGSLRTDTQYF.

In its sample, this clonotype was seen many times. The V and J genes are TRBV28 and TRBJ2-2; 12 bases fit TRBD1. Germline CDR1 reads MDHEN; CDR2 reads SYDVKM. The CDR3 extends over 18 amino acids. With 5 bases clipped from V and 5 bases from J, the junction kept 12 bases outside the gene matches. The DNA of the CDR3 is TGTGCCAGCAGTCCGATAGGGACAGGGGGCGCTTTGACCGGGGAGCTGTTTTTT. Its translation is CASSPIGTGGALTGELFF.

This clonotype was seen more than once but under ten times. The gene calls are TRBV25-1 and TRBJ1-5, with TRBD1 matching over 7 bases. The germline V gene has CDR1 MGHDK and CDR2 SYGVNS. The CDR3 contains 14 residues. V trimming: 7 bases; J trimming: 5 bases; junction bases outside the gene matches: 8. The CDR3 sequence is CASNRQGGDQPQHF. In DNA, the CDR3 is TGTGCCAGCAACCGACAGGGCGGGGATCAGCCCCAGCATTTT.

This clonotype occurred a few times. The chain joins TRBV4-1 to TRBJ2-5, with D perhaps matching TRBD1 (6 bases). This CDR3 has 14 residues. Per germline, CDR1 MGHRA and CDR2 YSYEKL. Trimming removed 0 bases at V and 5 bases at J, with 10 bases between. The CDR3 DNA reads TGCGCCAGCAGCCAAGACAGGGGAACGGAGACCCAGTACTTC. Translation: CASSQDRGTETQYF.

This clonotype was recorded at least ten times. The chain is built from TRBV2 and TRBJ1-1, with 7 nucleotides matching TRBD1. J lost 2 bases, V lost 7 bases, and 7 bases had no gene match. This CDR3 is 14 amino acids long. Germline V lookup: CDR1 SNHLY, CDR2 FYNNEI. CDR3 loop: CASTSTGRNTEAFF. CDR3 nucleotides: TGTGCCAGCACTTCGACAGGGCGTAACACTGAAGCTTTCTTT.

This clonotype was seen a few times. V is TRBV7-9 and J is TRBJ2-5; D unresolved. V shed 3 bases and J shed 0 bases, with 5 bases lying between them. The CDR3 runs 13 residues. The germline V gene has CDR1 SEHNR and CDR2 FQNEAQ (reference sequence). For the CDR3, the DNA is TGTGCCAGCAGCTTTAGTAACCAAGAGACCCAGTACTTC. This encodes CASSFSNQETQYF.

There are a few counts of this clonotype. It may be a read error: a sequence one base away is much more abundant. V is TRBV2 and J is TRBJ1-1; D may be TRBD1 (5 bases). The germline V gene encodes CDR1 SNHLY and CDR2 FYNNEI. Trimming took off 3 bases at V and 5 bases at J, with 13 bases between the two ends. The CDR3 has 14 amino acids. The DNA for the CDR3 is TGTGCCAGCAGTGAGTCGATAGGGGTTACTGAAGCTTTCTTT. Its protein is CASSESIGVTEAFF.

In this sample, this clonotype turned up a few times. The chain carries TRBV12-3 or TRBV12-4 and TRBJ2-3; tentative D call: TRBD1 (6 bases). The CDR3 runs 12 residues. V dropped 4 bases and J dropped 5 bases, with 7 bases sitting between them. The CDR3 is CASSSGVDTQYF. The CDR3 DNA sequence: TGTGCCAGCAGTTCAGGGGTAGATACGCAGTATTTT.

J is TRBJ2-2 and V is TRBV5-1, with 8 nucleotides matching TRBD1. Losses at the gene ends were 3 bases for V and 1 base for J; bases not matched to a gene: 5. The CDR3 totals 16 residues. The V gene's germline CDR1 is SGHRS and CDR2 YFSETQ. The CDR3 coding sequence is TGCGCCAGCAGCTCCTCCGGGACAGGGAACACCGGGGAGCTGTTTTTT. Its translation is CASSSSGTGNTGELFF.

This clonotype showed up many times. The CDR3 here is CASRTSQGPGETQYF. The CDR3 coding sequence is TGTGCCAGCAGGACCTCACAGGGACCAGGAGAGACCCAGTACTTC. V and J are TRBV2 and TRBJ2-5; maybe TRBD1 (6 bases). CDR1 is SNHLY and CDR2 is FYNNEI in the germline V gene. The CDR3 runs 15 residues. V was trimmed by 6 bases and J by 4 bases, leaving 18 bases between them.

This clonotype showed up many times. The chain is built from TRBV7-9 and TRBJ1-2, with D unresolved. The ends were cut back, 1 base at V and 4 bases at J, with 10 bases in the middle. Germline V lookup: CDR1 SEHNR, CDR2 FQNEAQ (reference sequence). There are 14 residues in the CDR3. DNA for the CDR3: TGTGCCAGCAGCTTAGGAGGCAGCAGCTATGGCTACACCTTC. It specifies CASSLGGSSYGYTF.

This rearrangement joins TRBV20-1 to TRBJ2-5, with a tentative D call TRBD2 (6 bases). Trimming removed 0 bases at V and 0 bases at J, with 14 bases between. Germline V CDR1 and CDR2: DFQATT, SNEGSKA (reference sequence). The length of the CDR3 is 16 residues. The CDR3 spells CSARDLVAEHQETQYF. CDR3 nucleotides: TGCAGTGCTAGAGATCTGGTAGCGGAGCACCAAGAGACCCAGTACTTC.